The next 24 T cell receptor beta chains were all read from a single sample in a study of shared clonotypes between healthy human individuals. Here immunoSEQ multiplex PCR was the method, and the copy in TCRdb shows in-frame clones only, minus some. The sample contains under 130,000 clones, roughly 70% of which appear only once. The sequenced material came from memory CD8+ T cells sorted from blood. As to subset: CD45RO+ cells pooled with CCR7-negative TemRA cells. The receptors derive from a young woman in good health.

The chain couples TRBV19 to TRBJ1-1, with TRBD1 matching over 7 bases. From germline, CDR1 is LNHDA and CDR2 SQIVND (reference sequence). This CDR3 has 14 residues. Trimming took 7 bases from V and 1 from J; bases not matched to a gene: 6. The CDR3, as DNA: TGTGCCAGTACGTTGCGGACAGGGAACACTGAAGCTTTCTTT. Residues: CASTLRTGNTEAFF.

A few counts support this clone. This chain links TRBV7-9 with TRBJ2-2; TRBD1 matches 10 bases. V lost 4 bases to trimming and J lost 2 bases; unmatched junction nucleotides: 4. This CDR3 region has 16 residues. Germline CDR1 and CDR2: SEHNR and FQNEAQ (reference sequence). CDR3 in DNA: TGTGCCAGCAGCTCGGACAGGGGGTTTAACACCGGGGAGCTGTTTTTT. This sequence encodes CASSSDRGFNTGELFF.

This clone was counted a single time. The CDR3, as DNA: TGTGCCAGCAGCTTCCCTAGTGCGACAGAAATAAACACCGGGGAGCTGTTTTTT. Encoded protein: CASSFPSATEINTGELFF. This chain joins TRBV7-2 and TRBJ2-2; TRBD1 is a possible D gene (5 bases). Trimming stripped 3 bases from V and 2 bases from J, with 19 bases between. The CDR3 is made up of 18 amino acids. Germline assignment: CDR1 SGHTA and CDR2 FQGNSA.

The chain combines TRBV25-1 with TRBJ2-7; D remains ambiguous. The V end lost 5 bases, the J end lost 5 bases, and 7 bases lay between the germline ends. Germline values: CDR1 MGHDK, CDR2 SYGVNS. This CDR3 has 11 residues. Here the CDR3 reads CASSYANEQYF. CDR3 DNA: TGTGCCAGCAGTTATGCGAACGAGCAGTACTTC.

The genes are TRBV27 and TRBJ1-4, with TRBD1 matching 8 bases. Unmatched junction bases numbered 8, after V lost 6 bases and J lost 8 bases. Germline-derived CDR1 and CDR2 are MNHEY and SMNVEV (reference sequence). The CDR3 totals 14 residues. The CDR3 loop is CASRTGQGGEKLFF. The CDR3 nucleotides are TGTGCCAGCAGAACTGGACAGGGCGGGGAAAAACTGTTTTTT.

CDR3 sequence: CASSLLSLAISGVPEEQYF. In DNA form, the CDR3 reads TGTGCCAGCAGTTTACTTTCGCTGGCTATCAGTGGGGTACCAGAAGAGCAGTACTTC. This sequence joins TRBV28 and TRBJ2-5; D not resolved. V lost 2 bases, J lost 11 bases, and 33 bases lay in between. CDR1 is MDHEN, CDR2 SYDVKM, per germline. The length of the CDR3 is 19 residues.

This chain uses TRBV27 with TRBJ1-2, with D unresolved. Germline lookup yields CDR1 MNHEY and CDR2 SMNVEV (reference sequence). Between the trimmed V and J ends, which lost 2 bases and 4 bases, there was a span of 11 bases. This CDR3 comprises 14 residues. CDR3 loop: CASSLRQESYGYTF. CDR3 bases: TGTGCCAGCAGTTTACGTCAGGAAAGCTATGGCTACACCTTC.

The V gene is TRBV6-4, the J gene TRBJ2-1, with TRBD2 matching over 10 bases. Germline-derived CDR1 and CDR2 are MRHNA and SNTAGT. Trimming at V came to 8 bases and at J to 7 bases, leaving 11 bases not matched to a gene. CDR3 length equals 15 residues. The CDR3 DNA follows: TGTGCCAGCTCTATTATAGCGGGAGGAAAGAATGAGCAGTTCTTC. Translating it yields CASSIIAGGKNEQFF.

V usage is TRBV7-8 and J usage is TRBJ2-1, with D possibly matching TRBD1 (6 bases). V lost 4 bases to trimming and J lost 4 bases, with 17 bases between them. The germline CDR1 and CDR2 sequences are SGHVS and FQNEAQ. This CDR3 comprises 16 residues. CDR3 sequence reads: CASSSNGRGQYNEQFF. The DNA for the CDR3 is TGTGCCAGCAGCTCTAACGGCAGGGGACAATACAATGAGCAGTTCTTC.

The genes are TRBV5-1 and TRBJ2-7; D ambiguous. V was pared by 0 bases and J by 6 bases, with 4 bases between. CDR1 SGHRS and CDR2 YFSETQ come from the germline V gene. The CDR3 is made up of 11 amino acids. Here the CDR3 DNA reads TGCGCCAGCAGCTTGGCCGGCGAGCAGTACTTC. It yields the protein CASSLAGEQYF. Combining the CDR3 with reference TRBV5-1 and TRBJ2-7 gives the whole variable domain KAGVTQTPRYLIKTRGQQVTLSCSPISGHRSVSWYQQTPGQGLQFLFEYFSETQRNKGNFPGRFSGRQFSNSRSEMNVSTLELGDSALYLCASSLAGEQYFGPGTRLTVT.

The chain uses TRBV4-2 and TRBJ2-5, with TRBD2 as a possible D gene (5 bases). The closer fit of TRBJ2-7 to the DNA end suggests the J call may be wrong. The CDR3 has 16 residues. Germline CDR1 LGHNA, CDR2 YNFKEQ. CDR3 DNA sequence: TGTGCCAGCAGCCAAGATCAAGGGAGTGGATCCTACGAGCAGTACTTC. Its translation: CASSQDQGSGSYEQYF.

This chain uses TRBV7-2 with TRBJ2-7, with 11 bases lining up with TRBD2. CDR3 size: 16 residues. Germline V gives CDR1 SGHTA, CDR2 FQGNSA. Losses at the gene ends were 3 bases for V and 1 base for J; bases not matched to a gene: 5. The CDR3 sequence: CASSFSGTSGSYEQYF. The DNA of the CDR3 is TGTGCCAGCAGCTTTTCTGGGACTAGCGGATCCTACGAGCAGTACTTC.

This chain connects TRBV5-1 to TRBJ2-1, with a tentative D call TRBD2 (5 bases). The germline CDR1 and CDR2 sequences are SGHRS and YFSETQ. The CDR3 length is 16 residues. Trimming took 1 base from V and 0 from J, leaving 11 bases between them. The CDR3 sequence is CASSLPRTYSYNEQFF. The CDR3 DNA reads TGCGCCAGCAGCTTGCCCCGGACTTACTCCTACAATGAGCAGTTCTTC.

The rearrangement joins TRBV5-1 to TRBJ2-6; no clear D gene. V lost 0 bases, J lost 0 bases, and 10 bases lay in between. This CDR3 comprises 17 residues. CDR1 is SGHRS and CDR2 is YFSETQ in the germline V gene. The CDR3 loop is CASSLGGWSSGANVLTF. DNA of the CDR3: TGCGCCAGCAGCTTGGGGGGTTGGAGCTCTGGGGCCAACGTCCTGACTTTC.

Concerning this clone: This could be a read error, since a much larger clone is one nucleotide away. The genes are TRBV7-2 and TRBJ2-7; D ambiguous. CDR3 length: 12 residues. Germline values: CDR1 SGHTA, CDR2 FQGNSA. V gave up 5 bases and J gave up 0 bases, with 5 bases separating them. CDR3 amino acids: CASSKSSYEQYF. For the CDR3, the DNA is TGTGCCAGCAGCAAAAGCTCCTACGAGCAGTACTTC.

The CDR3 DNA follows: TGTGCCATCAGTGTTGTAACGGGAGCCTACAATGAGCAGTTCTTC. Protein product: CAISVVTGAYNEQFF. This chain joins TRBV10-3 and TRBJ2-1, with D possibly TRBD2 on 6 matching bases. The CDR3 length is 15 residues. The germline V gene has CDR1 ENHRY and CDR2 SYGVKD. V was trimmed by 4 bases and J by 2 bases, leaving 12 bases between them.

The chain combines TRBV7-8 with TRBJ2-3, with 9 bases lining up with TRBD2. Germline-derived CDR1 and CDR2 are SGHVS and FQNEAQ. The ends lost 5 bases at V and 5 bases at J; junction bases unmatched: 20. The CDR3 consists of 19 residues. The CDR3 region is CASSPYRVSGRGVRDTQYF. DNA for the CDR3: TGTGCCAGCAGCCCTTACAGGGTTAGCGGGAGAGGAGTAAGAGATACGCAGTATTTT.

The rearrangement uses TRBV12-5 and TRBJ2-7; D is undetermined. Germline CDR1 reads LGHNT; CDR2 reads FRNRAP. The length of the CDR3 is 15 residues. V lost 3 bases to trimming and J lost 3 bases, with 15 bases between them. CDR3 coding DNA: TGTGCTAGTGGTTTACCCCTAATAGACAACTACGAGCAGTACTTC. Translation: CASGLPLIDNYEQYF. The entire variable domain, with the rest obtained from reference TRBV12-5 and TRBJ2-7, is as follows: DARVTQTPRHKVTEMGQEVTMRCQPILGHNTVFWYRQTMMQGLELLAYFRNRAPLDDSGMPKDRFSAEMPDATLATLKIQPSEPRDSAVYFCASGLPLIDNYEQYFGPGTRLTVT.

The V call is TRBV10-3, the J call TRBJ2-1, with TRBD2 matching over 12 bases. After removal of 6 bases from V and 8 bases from J, the junction contained 11 bases not matched to a gene. The CDR3 sequence is 16 residues long. Germline-derived CDR1 and CDR2 are ENHRY and SYGVKD. CDR3 coding DNA: TGTGCCATCAGAAATTCGCTAGCGGGAGGGCCTCATGAGCAGTTCTTC. This sequence encodes CAIRNSLAGGPHEQFF.

The J gene is TRBJ2-7, the V gene TRBV5-8; no firm D call. Germline CDR1 reads SGHTS; CDR2 reads YDEGEE. V lost 5 bases and J 5 bases, leaving 11 bases between the germline ends. The CDR3 extends over 12 amino acids. CDR3 in amino acids: CASRMGQDEQYF. The DNA for the CDR3 is TGTGCCAGCAGAATGGGTCAGGACGAGCAGTACTTC.

This chain links TRBV7-2 with TRBJ2-5, with a tentative D call TRBD2 (7 bases). This CDR3 has 15 amino acids. Germline CDR1 reads SGHTA; CDR2 reads FQGNSA. V was cut by 5 bases and J by 1 base, with 14 bases left in between. DNA of the CDR3: TGTGCCAGCAGCCGCAGGGGAGGGGGCCAAGAGACCCAGTACTTC. It is translated as CASSRRGGGQETQYF.

This chain uses TRBV7-9 with TRBJ1-3, with 8 bases aligning to TRBD1. The CDR3 covers 16 residues. V trimming: 5 bases; J trimming: 1 base; junction bases outside the gene matches: 7. Germline V gene data show CDR1 as SEHNR and CDR2 as FQNEAQ (reference sequence). The CDR3 is CASSLKQGESGNTIYF. Written as DNA, the CDR3 is TGTGCCAGCAGCCTGAAACAGGGGGAATCTGGAAACACCATATATTTT.

This clone was recorded many times. The rearrangement links TRBV2 to TRBJ2-1; 15 bases fit TRBD2. The CDR3 spans 15 residues. V lost 4 bases, J lost 9 bases, and 4 bases stayed unmatched. CDR1 and CDR2 (germline): SNHLY, FYNNEI. CDR3 nucleotide sequence: TGTGCCAGCAGTGGGACTAGCGGGAGGGTGAGTGAGCAGTTCTTC. It translates to CASSGTSGRVSEQFF.

The CDR3 is CASSLEPWMGTSGNNEQFF. The CDR3 nucleotides read TGTGCCAGCAGCTTAGAACCGTGGATGGGGACTAGCGGGAACAATGAGCAGTTCTTC. The genes are TRBV11-2 and TRBJ2-1; 13 positions agree with TRBD2. With 0 bases clipped from V and 5 bases from J, the junction kept 10 bases outside the gene matches. CDR3 size: 19 residues. Germline V gene sequence: CDR1 SGHAT, CDR2 FQNNGV.